This T cell receptor (delta chain) was documented in a study of Vδ1+ human thymocytes. The template was reverse-transcribed extracted RNA. Multiplex PCR used pooled V-gene forward primers and a constant-region reverse primer to amplify CDR3s. TCRdb reran clone calling via CATT on the multiplex PCR reads. The sample lists 45,000 to 75,000 delta-chain clones; about 15% were seen once. The CDR3 is made up of 20 amino acids. Germline CDR1 reads TSWWSYY; CDR2 reads QGS. The ends were cut back, 3 bases at V and 2 bases at J, with 28 bases in the middle. In regard to this clone: Its specificity is not known.

Study-wide points: Thymic TRG and TRD repertoires appeared highly polyclonal, with Gaussian CDR3 length distributions. Approximately 20% of thymic delta-chain sequences were Vdelta2, with few Vdelta3, unlike blood Vdelta1+ controls.

Source material: Vdelta1+ gamma-delta thymocytes from the thymus. Subset meaning: FACS-sorted CD3+ TCRalphabeta- TCRVdelta1+ TCRVdelta2- thymocytes. The V and J genes are TRDV1 and TRDJ1; D gene uncertain. The TCR was taken from a girl younger than two who had congenital heart surgery. CDR3 sequence (DNA): TGTGCTCTTGGGGATATTTCCCGCAACGATGGGTTTTTGGATACCGATAAACTCATCTTT. It translates to CALGDISRNDGFLDTDKLIF.